Following are 5 T cell receptor beta chains from one sample sequenced in a study of blood T cell repertoires in COVID-19. Sequencing used immunoSEQ multiplex PCR; TCRdb keeps in-frame clones, though not all of them. The data show some 10,000 clones, with 84% seen just once and approximately 32% held by the top ten. The specimen sequenced was peripheral blood. Receptors were obtained from a man aged 45-65 years with active COVID-19.

The chain recombines TRBV2 with TRBJ1-1; TRBD1 aligns across 7 bases. Germline-derived CDR1 and CDR2 are SNHLY and FYNNEI. The CDR3 consists of 14 residues. The J segment lost 2 bases and the V segment lost 6 bases, leaving 6 bases of the junction unmatched. The DNA of the CDR3 is TGTGCCAGCAGGGAGGGGGCCGAAAACACTGAAGCTTTCTTT. Translating it yields CASREGAENTEAFF.

This chain joins TRBV10-1 and TRBJ2-7; D not certain. Trimming took off 3 bases at V and 2 bases at J, with 8 bases between the two ends. CDR1 and CDR2 (germline): WNHNN, SYGVQD (reference sequence). The CDR3 covers 13 residues. CDR3 sequence: CASSDPYTYEQYF. CDR3 bases: TGCGCCAGCAGTGACCCCTATACCTACGAGCAGTACTTC.

This clone was seen more than once but under ten times. V usage is TRBV4-1 and J usage is TRBJ2-7, with D possibly being TRBD1 (6 bases). Trimming cost V 4 bases and J 3 bases, with 10 bases left between them. The CDR3 contains 13 residues. The germline V gene encodes CDR1 MGHRA and CDR2 YSYEKL. CDR3 in amino acids: CASSPAGDYEQYF. CDR3 nucleotide sequence: TGCGCCAGCAGCCCGGCAGGGGACTACGAGCAGTACTTC.

This clone was observed a single time. The rearrangement joins TRBV29-1 to TRBJ2-3, with TRBD2 as a possible D gene (5 bases). The germline V gene encodes CDR1 SQVTM and CDR2 ANQGSEA. The V and J ends lost 4 bases and 3 bases respectively, with 11 bases between them. This CDR3 comprises 13 residues. CDR3 protein: CSVVEGGTDTQYF. CDR3 in DNA: TGCAGCGTTGTTGAGGGTGGGACAGATACGCAGTATTTT.

J is TRBJ1-5 and V is TRBV4-1; D is ambiguous. The CDR3 has 17 amino acids. The ends were cut back, 1 base at V and 7 bases at J, with 20 bases in the middle. Germline CDR1 MGHRA, CDR2 YSYEKL. The CDR3 DNA reads as TGCGCCAGCAGCCAAGGTATGGGGAGGGCTATAGGCCAGCCCCAGCATTTT. It is translated as CASSQGMGRAIGQPQHF.